The present TCR beta chain was sequenced within a study of cytomegalovirus exposure and HLA in healthy donors. Study-level information: Of roughly 360 genotyped donors, more than 75% grouped in the Caucasian-associated ancestry cluster.

V was pared by 1 base and J by 8 bases, with 12 bases between. Germline lookup yields CDR1 SGHRS and CDR2 YFSETQ. This CDR3 has 13 amino acids. Points on this clone: What it recognizes is unknown.

The PCR was carried out with 60 Vbeta primers and 13 Jbeta primers. The repertoire was sequenced with immunoSEQ multiplex PCR; TCRdb's copy has only in-frame clones and lacks some. The sample table sets out some 83,000 clones. Study-wide results and caveats: Accurate predictions that matched the HLA-A and HLA-B alleles of most subjects were reportedly made from TCR beta sequences. Roughly uniform sequencing depth across donors was assumed, possibly incorrectly.

Specimen: PBMCs. This chain links TRBV5-1 with TRBJ1-2; D uncertain. This sequence originates from a woman aged 25 to 39 in good health and CMV-seronegative. CDR3 amino acids: CASSLTLEVGYTF. The CDR3 coding sequence is TGCGCCAGCAGCTTGACCCTGGAGGTCGGCTACACCTTC.